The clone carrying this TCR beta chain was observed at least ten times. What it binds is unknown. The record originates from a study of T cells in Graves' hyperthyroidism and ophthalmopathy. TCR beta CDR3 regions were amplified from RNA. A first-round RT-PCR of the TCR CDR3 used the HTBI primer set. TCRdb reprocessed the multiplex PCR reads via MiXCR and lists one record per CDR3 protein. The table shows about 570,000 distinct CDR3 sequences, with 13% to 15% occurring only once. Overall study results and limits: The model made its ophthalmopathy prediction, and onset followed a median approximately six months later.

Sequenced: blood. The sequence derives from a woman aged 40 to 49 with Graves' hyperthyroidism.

This chain's CDR3 is CSVVSGQGTETQYF. The CDR3 DNA reads TGCAGCGTTGTGTCCGGTCAGGGGACGGAGACCCAGTACTTC. The V call is TRBV29-1, the J call TRBJ2-5; TRBD1 might be the D (6 bases). The V end lost 4 bases, the J end lost 5 bases, and 17 bases lay between the germline ends. Germline assignment: CDR1 SQVTM and CDR2 ANQGSEA. The CDR3 extends over 14 amino acids. Drawing the rest from reference TRBV29-1 and TRBJ2-5, the complete variable domain is SAVISQKPSRDICQRGTSLTIQCQVDSQVTMMFWYRQQPGQSLTLIATANQGSEATYESGFVIDKFPISRPNLTFSTLTVSNMSPEDSSIYLCSVVSGQGTETQYFGPGTRLLVL.